This T cell receptor (beta chain) stems from a study of blood T cell repertoires in COVID-19. Per germline, CDR1 SGDLS and CDR2 YYNGEE. The V segment lost 4 bases and the J segment 1 base; nucleotides outside the gene matches: 5. The CDR3 covers 15 residues. TCRdb keeps only in-frame clones here, not all; method: immunoSEQ multiplex PCR. Altogether 250,000 to 300,000 clones are present, about nine tenths being singletons, with the ten largest covering approximately 2%. The V and J genes are TRBV9 and TRBJ1-2; 9 bases map to TRBD1. Source material: peripheral blood. The clonotype originates from a man over 45 with acute or convalescent COVID-19. CDR3 DNA sequence: TGTGCCAGCAGCCCCCCGGGACAGGGTAACTATGGCTACACCTTC. The encoded protein is CASSPPGQGNYGYTF.